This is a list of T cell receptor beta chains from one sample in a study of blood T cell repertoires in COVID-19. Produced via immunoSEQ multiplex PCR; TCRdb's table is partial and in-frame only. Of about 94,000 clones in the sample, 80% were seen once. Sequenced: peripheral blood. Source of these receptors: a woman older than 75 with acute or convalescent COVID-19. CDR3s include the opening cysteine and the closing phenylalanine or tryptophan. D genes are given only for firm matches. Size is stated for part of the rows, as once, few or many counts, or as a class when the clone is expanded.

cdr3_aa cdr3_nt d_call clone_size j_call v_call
CASSEVGVGLENIQYF TGTGCCAGCAGTGAAGTAGGGGTCGGGCTTGAAAACATTCAGTACTTC . medium-sized TRBJ2-4 TRBV2
CASSTSGGQPQHF TGTGCCAGTAGTACCTCAGGGGGTCAGCCCCAGCATTTT TRBD1 . TRBJ1-5 TRBV19
CASSTPSGLANNNEQFF TGTGCCAGCAGCACCCCTTCGGGACTAGCTAACAATAATGAGCAGTTCTTC TRBD2 . TRBJ2-1 TRBV5-6
CASSSVGRGRNQPQHF TGTGCCAGCAGTTCCGTGGGGAGGGGACGCAATCAGCCCCAGCATTTT . few TRBJ1-5 TRBV27
CASSYRGTKHSPLHF TGTGCCAGCAGTTACAGGGGGACGAAGCATTCACCCCTCCACTTT . . TRBJ1-6 TRBV6-5
CASSYQAGEQYF TGTGCCAGCAGCTACCAGGCCGGGGAGCAGTATTTT . . TRBJ2-3 TRBV7-2
CASSLGGASGNTIYF TGCGCCAGCAGCTTGGGGGGAGCCTCTGGAAACACCATATATTTT . . TRBJ1-3 TRBV5-1
CASSPVLVAGAHNEQFF TGTGCCAGTAGTCCCGTGTTGGTAGCGGGGGCCCACAATGAGCAGTTCTTC TRBD2 . TRBJ2-1 TRBV19
CASRLNGRVGTGTRNTEAFF TGCGCCAGCAGATTGAATGGCCGGGTAGGGACAGGAACTCGAAACACTGAAGCTTTCTTT TRBD1 . TRBJ1-1 TRBV5-1
CASNRVKNEKLFF TGTGCCAGCAACAGGGTAAAAAATGAAAAACTGTTTTTT . once TRBJ1-4 TRBV6-5
CASSLVSSGTGRETQYF TGCGCCAGCAGCTTGGTATCATCCGGGACAGGGAGAGAGACCCAGTACTTC TRBD1 . TRBJ2-5 TRBV5-1
CASSLAGARYNEQFF TGCGCCAGCAGCTTGGCGGGAGCGAGGTACAATGAGCAGTTCTTC . . TRBJ2-1 TRBV5-1
CASSYSGQAHYEQYF TGTGCCAGCAGTTACTCCGGACAGGCCCACTACGAGCAGTACTTC TRBD1 . TRBJ2-7 TRBV6-6
CASSFSGDSNEQYF TGTGCCAGCAGCTTTAGCGGGGACAGTAACGAGCAGTACTTC . . TRBJ2-7 TRBV5-4
CASSDPPGTGRFYEQYF TGTGCCAGCAGTGATCCACCCGGGACAGGGCGCTTCTACGAGCAGTACTTC TRBD1 . TRBJ2-7 TRBV6-1
CASSAILAEYNEQFF TGTGCCAGCAGTGCTATACTAGCGGAATACAATGAGCAGTTCTTC TRBD2 . TRBJ2-1 TRBV2
CASSATKWGHGYTF TGTGCCAGCAGTGCCACCAAATGGGGGCATGGCTACACCTTC . few TRBJ1-2 TRBV2
CAIKLAGEYNEQFF TGTGCCATCAAGCTAGCGGGAGAGTACAATGAGCAGTTCTTC TRBD2 . TRBJ2-1 TRBV10-3
CASSYTVSHSGNTIYF TGTGCCAGCAGTTACACAGTGTCCCACTCTGGAAACACCATATATTTT . once TRBJ1-3 TRBV6-5